This T cell receptor (beta chain) was captured by sequencing in a study of blood T cell repertoires in COVID-19. Whole-study context: The United States, Italy and Spain supplied acute and convalescent COVID-19 samples.

The germline CDR1 and CDR2 sequences are MNHEY and SMNVEV (reference sequence). V gave up 2 bases and J gave up 5 bases, with 12 bases separating them. The CDR3 covers 14 residues. In the original analysis: Amplification with reference gene primers provided the estimates of nucleated cell counts. The assay was immunoSEQ multiplex PCR, and TCRdb's table has in-frame clones only and misses some. V and J calls and clone size follow that table, whereas D and trimming were derived from the DNA. This sample has about 200,000 clones; under 90% occur once, and the top ten carry approximately 6.7%. What was sequenced was peripheral blood. V usage is TRBV27 and J usage is TRBJ1-1; D unclear. The TCR originated in a man aged 35 to 55 with acute or convalescent COVID-19. CDR3 DNA: TGTGCCAGCAGTTTAAGAATAGAGACAACTGAAGCTTTCTTT. It encodes CASSLRIETTEAFF.